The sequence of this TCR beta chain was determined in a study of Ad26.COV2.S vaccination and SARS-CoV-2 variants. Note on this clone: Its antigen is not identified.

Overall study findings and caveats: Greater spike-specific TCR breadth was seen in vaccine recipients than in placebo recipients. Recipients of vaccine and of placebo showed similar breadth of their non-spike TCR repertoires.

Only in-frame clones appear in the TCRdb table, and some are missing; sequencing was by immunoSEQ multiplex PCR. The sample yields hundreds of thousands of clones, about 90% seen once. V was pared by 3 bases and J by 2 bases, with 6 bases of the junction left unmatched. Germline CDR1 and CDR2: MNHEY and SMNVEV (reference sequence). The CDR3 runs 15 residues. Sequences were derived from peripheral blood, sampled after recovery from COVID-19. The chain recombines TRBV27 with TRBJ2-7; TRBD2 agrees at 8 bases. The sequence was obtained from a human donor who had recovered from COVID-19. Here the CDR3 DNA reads TGTGCCAGCAGTTTTACTAGCGGCTTTACCTACGAGCAGTACTTC. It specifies CASSFTSGFTYEQYF.